The 29 T cell receptor beta chains below all came from one sample that was sequenced in a study of CD8+ T cells in alopecia areata. cDNA serving as the sequencing template came from extracted, reverse transcribed RNA. Method: immunoSEQ multiplex PCR; TCRdb's copy keeps in-frame clones and lacks some. The data hold about 110,000 clones, with 45% to 70% observed a single time. The material sequenced was CD8+ T cells sorted from blood. The source is a human donor in good health.

This clone was seen a handful of times. The V and J genes are TRBV4-3 and TRBJ2-7; D is ambiguous. Trimming pared 3 bases from V and 4 bases from J, leaving 16 bases between. The CDR3 contains 15 residues. CDR1 is LGHNA and CDR2 is YSLEER in the germline V gene. The CDR3 here is CASSHSGSADYEQYF. In DNA, the CDR3 is TGCGCCAGCAGCCACTCTGGGTCAGCCGATTACGAGCAGTACTTC.

The table lists this clone with a count of one. The V gene is TRBV5-6, the J gene TRBJ2-1, with D possibly being TRBD2 (6 bases). The V end lost 0 bases, the J end lost 9 bases, and 10 bases lay between the germline ends. Germline V gene data show CDR1 as SGHDT and CDR2 as YYEEEE. The CDR3 spans 13 residues. CDR3 region: CASSLGSGREQFF. DNA of the CDR3: TGTGCCAGCAGCTTGGGAAGCGGGCGTGAGCAGTTCTTC.

V gene TRBV13 combines with J gene TRBJ1-2; 11 nucleotides line up with TRBD1. Trimming removed 0 bases from V and 4 bases from J; junction bases left unmatched: 4. The CDR3 runs 16 residues. The germline V gene encodes CDR1 PRHDT and CDR2 FYEKMQ (reference sequence). The CDR3 loop is CASSLGRTGGGYGYTF. CDR3 nucleotide sequence: TGTGCCAGCAGCTTAGGCCGGACAGGGGGCGGCTATGGCTACACCTTC.

This clone was observed a few times. This chain joins TRBV5-1 and TRBJ1-6; D uncertain. Germline V gives CDR1 SGHRS, CDR2 YFSETQ. The CDR3 spans 11 residues. Trimming shortened V by 7 bases and J by 15 bases, and 14 bases separated the two germline ends. The DNA of the CDR3 is TGCGCCAGCCTGATAGGTGCCCTCCTCCACTTT. Residues: CASLIGALLHF.

This chain uses TRBV2 with TRBJ2-5; the D gene is possibly TRBD1 (6 bases). The germline V gene encodes CDR1 SNHLY and CDR2 FYNNEI. The CDR3 runs to 16 residues. Deletions cut 0 bases from V and 10 bases from J, with 21 bases between. CDR3 in amino acids: CASSEAGAGVTYDQYF. In nucleotides, the CDR3 is TGTGCCAGCAGTGAAGCGGGGGCAGGGGTGACCTACGACCAGTACTTC. The entire variable domain, with the rest obtained from reference TRBV2 and TRBJ2-5, is as follows: EPEVTQTPSHQVTQMGQEVILRCVPISNHLYFYWYRQILGQKVEFLVSFYNNEISEKSEIFDDQFSVERPDGSNFTLKIRSTKLEDSAMYFCASSEAGAGVTYDQYFGPGTRLLVL.

The chain links TRBV25-1 to TRBJ2-1; 7 positions agree with TRBD1. The germline V gene encodes CDR1 MGHDK and CDR2 SYGVNS. V shed 1 base, J shed 2 bases, and the junction held 5 bases outside the gene matches. There are 16 residues in the CDR3. The CDR3 region has the DNA TGTGCCAGCAGTGAATCGGGACAGCTCCCCTACAATGAGCAGTTCTTC. Protein: CASSESGQLPYNEQFF.

The J gene is TRBJ2-3, the V gene TRBV25-1; D is unresolved. Looked up from germline, CDR1 is MGHDK and CDR2 is SYGVNS. The ends were cut back, 7 bases at V and 0 bases at J, with 11 bases in the middle. The CDR3 length is 14 residues. The CDR3: CASTPGHSTDTQYF. The DNA for the CDR3 is TGTGCCAGCACCCCGGGTCATAGCACAGATACGCAGTATTTT.

This clone has more than one count but fewer than ten. The gene calls are TRBV6-5 and TRBJ2-3, with D perhaps matching TRBD1 (6 bases). V was trimmed by 4 bases and J by 0 bases, leaving 11 bases between them. Germline V gene lookup returns CDR1 MNHEY and CDR2 SVGAGI. This CDR3 is built from 15 residues. The CDR3 DNA reads TGTGCCAGCAGTTCTACGGGACAAAGCACAGATACGCAGTATTTT. Encoded protein: CASSSTGQSTDTQYF.

The chain joins TRBV4-1 to TRBJ1-6, with unresolved D. Trimming stripped 5 bases from V and 10 bases from J, with 9 bases between. The CDR3 loop spans 12 amino acids. From germline, CDR1 is MGHRA and CDR2 YSYEKL. Here the CDR3 DNA reads TGCGCCAGCAGCGCTTGGAACTCACCCCTCCACTTT. This gives the protein CASSAWNSPLHF.

This chain connects TRBV15 to TRBJ1-1; D is ambiguous. The V end was cut by 3 bases, the J end by 1 base, with 9 bases between. Germline CDR1 reads LNHNV; CDR2 reads YYDKDF (reference sequence). This CDR3 comprises 14 residues. CDR3 nucleotide sequence: TGTGCCACCAGCAGTAAGGAAACGAACACTGAAGCTTTCTTT. Its protein product is CATSSKETNTEAFF.

This chain connects TRBV14 to TRBJ2-5; 8 bases are shared with TRBD2. The CDR3 is made up of 17 amino acids. Germline lookup yields CDR1 SGHDN and CDR2 FVKESK. V lost 0 bases and J lost 2; bases outside the gene matches: 8. The CDR3, as DNA: TGTGCCAGCAGCCAAGACCCGGGGGGGGCTACGCAAGAGACCCAGTACTTC. Protein product: CASSQDPGGATQETQYF.

CDR3 sequence: CALEAGGTTDTQYF. The CDR3 bases are TGTGCCTTGGAAGCGGGGGGGACCACAGATACGCAGTATTTT. The V call is TRBV30, the J call TRBJ2-3, with TRBD2 matching over 10 bases. CDR3 length: 14 amino acids. V gave up 7 bases and J gave up 2 bases; unmatched junction bases: 6. From germline, CDR1 is GTSNPN and CDR2 SVGIG (reference sequence).

The chain is built from TRBV15 and TRBJ1-6; 10 nucleotides match TRBD1. The CDR3 spans 15 residues. J lost 8 bases, V lost 0 bases, and 1 base had no gene match. The germline V gene has CDR1 LNHNV and CDR2 YYDKDF (reference sequence). The CDR3 DNA sequence: TGTGCCACCAGCAGAGAAGGGACAGGGGATTCACCCCTCCACTTT. Its translation: CATSREGTGDSPLHF.

The chain has TRBV7-2 and TRBJ2-2; D uncertain. This CDR3 has 16 residues. Germline values: CDR1 SGHTA, CDR2 FQGNSA. The V and J ends lost 4 bases and 2 bases respectively, with 14 bases between them. This CDR3 is CASSSWYPPNTGELFF. CDR3 bases: TGTGCCAGCAGCTCGTGGTACCCTCCCAACACCGGGGAGCTGTTTTTT.

This rearrangement joins TRBV15 to TRBJ1-1; D is unclear. Germline V lookup: CDR1 LNHNV, CDR2 YYDKDF (reference sequence). CDR3 length: 14 residues. The V gene lost 0 bases and the J gene lost 6 bases, with 11 bases spanning the gap. Here the CDR3 reads CATSRDLRAPEAFF. The DNA for the CDR3 is TGTGCCACCAGCAGAGATTTGAGGGCCCCTGAAGCTTTCTTT.

V usage is TRBV7-9 and J usage is TRBJ2-1; 7 nucleotides line up with TRBD1. The CDR3 is 15 amino acids. V lost 3 bases to trimming and J lost 7 bases; unmatched junction nucleotides: 9. CDR1 is SEHNR and CDR2 is FQNEAQ in the germline V gene (reference sequence). The CDR3 DNA reads TGTGCCAGCAGCTTCTTACAGGGGTTTGGGAATGAGCAGTTCTTC. Translated, it gives CASSFLQGFGNEQFF.

This sequence joins TRBV13 and TRBJ2-3, with D possibly being TRBD1 (6 bases). Between the trimmed V and J ends, which lost 5 bases and 4 bases, there was a span of 13 bases. The CDR3 has 14 residues. Looked up from germline, CDR1 is PRHDT and CDR2 is FYEKMQ (reference sequence). The CDR3 loop reads CASSGGRPADTQYF. The DNA for the CDR3 is TGTGCCAGCAGCGGGGGCCGTCCGGCAGATACGCAGTATTTT.

J is TRBJ2-2 and V is TRBV5-4; TRBD2 matches at 7 bases. V trimming: 1 base; J trimming: 1 base; junction bases outside the gene matches: 13. The germline V gene encodes CDR1 SGHNT and CDR2 YYREEE (reference sequence). The CDR3 length is 19 residues. CDR3 DNA sequence: TGTGCCAGCAGCTTGACGAGCGGCCCCCGGGGGGAGAACACCGGGGAGCTGTTTTTT. Protein product: CASSLTSGPRGENTGELFF.

The chain has TRBV23-1 and TRBJ2-1; TRBD1 matches 7 bases. TRBV23-1 is noted as an ORF with a role that remains uncertain. The CDR3 is 13 amino acids. The J segment lost 9 bases and the V segment lost 4 bases, leaving 6 bases of the junction unmatched. DNA of the CDR3: TGCGCCAGCAGTCTGACAGGGTGGCCTGAGCAGTTCTTC. Encoded protein: CASSLTGWPEQFF.

The chain joins TRBV28 to TRBJ2-5; 10 bases are shared with TRBD2. The V gene's germline CDR1 is MDHEN and CDR2 SYDVKM. V lost 2 bases and J lost 2; bases outside the gene matches: 11. The CDR3 extends over 18 amino acids. CDR3: CASSLLPMSGGGQETQYF. CDR3 nucleotides: TGTGCCAGCAGTTTACTTCCTATGAGCGGGGGGGGTCAAGAGACCCAGTACTTC.

The sample holds a few counts of this clone. This chain links TRBV7-9 with TRBJ1-1, with D maybe TRBD1 (5 bases). There are 15 residues in the CDR3. Germline CDR1 is SEHNR and CDR2 is FQNEAQ (reference sequence). Trimming shortened V by 5 bases and J by 3 bases, and 16 bases separated the two germline ends. CDR3 nucleotide sequence: TGTGCCAGCAGCACGCCCCGGGACGGAGACACTGAAGCTTTCTTT. Translated: CASSTPRDGDTEAFF. Full variable domain (remainder filled in from reference TRBV7-9 and TRBJ1-1): DTGVSQNPRHKITKRGQNVTFRCDPISEHNRLYWYRQTLGQGPEFLTYFQNEAQLEKSRLLSDRFSAERPKGSFSTLEIQRTEQGDSAMYLCASSTPRDGDTEAFFGQGTRLTVV.

This clone was seen a handful of times. This chain joins TRBV15 and TRBJ2-3; 12 positions agree with TRBD2. Losses at the gene ends were 1 base for V and 1 base for J; bases not matched to a gene: 0. CDR3 length: 16 residues. Germline-derived CDR1 and CDR2 are LNHNV and YYDKDF (reference sequence). The CDR3: CATSRGLAGGTDTQYF. CDR3 DNA sequence: TGTGCCACCAGCAGAGGACTAGCGGGGGGCACAGATACGCAGTATTTT.

The table lists this clone with a few counts. The chain employs TRBV7-2 and TRBJ2-1; D is undetermined. This CDR3 is 16 amino acids long. The germline V gene encodes CDR1 SGHTA and CDR2 FQGNSA. V dropped 5 bases and J dropped 1 base, with 15 bases sitting between them. CDR3 nucleotides: TGTGCCAGCAGCACTCATACTCGCGTATCCTACAATGAGCAGTTCTTC. It specifies CASSTHTRVSYNEQFF.

This sequence joins TRBV5-1 and TRBJ2-2, with D uncertain. This CDR3 has 11 amino acids. The germline V gene encodes CDR1 SGHRS and CDR2 YFSETQ. V shed 4 bases and J shed 8 bases, with 6 bases lying between them. The CDR3 spells CASSGLGELFF. CDR3 bases: TGCGCCAGCAGCGGTCTAGGGGAGCTGTTTTTT. Combining the CDR3 with reference TRBV5-1 and TRBJ2-2 gives the whole variable domain KAGVTQTPRYLIKTRGQQVTLSCSPISGHRSVSWYQQTPGQGLQFLFEYFSETQRNKGNFPGRFSGRQFSNSRSEMNVSTLELGDSALYLCASSGLGELFFGEGSRLTVL.

V usage is TRBV28 and J usage is TRBJ2-3; D gene ambiguous. The ends were cut back, 6 bases at V and 7 bases at J, with 26 bases in the middle. This CDR3 comprises 17 residues. Germline CDR1 MDHEN, CDR2 SYDVKM. This CDR3 is CASSPIGEGSAAHTQYF. The DNA for the CDR3 is TGTGCCAGCAGCCCCATCGGTGAAGGGTCTGCTGCTCATACGCAGTATTTT.

The chain uses TRBV5-1 and TRBJ2-2, with 10 bases aligning to TRBD2. The CDR3 has 14 residues. From germline, CDR1 is SGHRS and CDR2 YFSETQ. The V gene end was trimmed by 5 bases and the J gene end by 4 bases; junction bases not matched to a gene: 2. CDR3 sequence reads: CASRLAGITGELFF. The DNA for the CDR3 is TGCGCCAGCAGACTAGCGGGGATCACCGGGGAGCTGTTTTTT.

The V call is TRBV7-9, the J call TRBJ2-5, with D tentatively TRBD2 (6 bases). Per germline, CDR1 SEHNR and CDR2 FQNEAQ (reference sequence). This CDR3 comprises 15 residues. V was trimmed by 3 bases and J by 5 bases, leaving 16 bases between them. The CDR3 region has the DNA TGTGCCAGCAGCTTTAGCGGATCAGTTAGGGAGACCCAGTACTTC. It codes for CASSFSGSVRETQYF.

V gene TRBV7-9 combines with J gene TRBJ1-1, with 11 positions matching TRBD1. Germline V gives CDR1 SEHNR, CDR2 FQNEAQ (reference sequence). The junction had 5 bases not matched to a gene; V was cut back by 1 base and J by 7 bases. The CDR3 is made up of 15 amino acids. The CDR3 nucleotides are TGTGCCAGCAGCTTAGTCGGACAGGGGGCGATTGAAGCTTTCTTT. Its translation is CASSLVGQGAIEAFF.

The chain is built from TRBV6-1 and TRBJ1-1, with a weak D call TRBD1 (6 bases). Germline V gene data show CDR1 as MNHNS and CDR2 as SASEGT. The CDR3 has 15 amino acids. Trimming took off 2 bases at V and 5 bases at J, with 15 bases between the two ends. CDR3 nucleotide sequence: TGTGCCAGCAGTGAACTTGCAGGGAGGGGGACTGAAGCTTTCTTT. Translated: CASSELAGRGTEAFF.